This is a list of T cell receptor beta chains from one sample in a study of ipilimumab plus nivolumab after autologous stem cell transplantation. The table came from immunoSEQ multiplex PCR; TCRdb's copy has only in-frame clones and leaves some out. Of fewer than 25,000 clones in the sample, approximately 85% were seen once. Sequencing was performed on PBMCs, taken in a trial of ipilimumab plus nivolumab as post-transplant consolidation. The source is a male donor with diffuse large B-cell lymphoma. CDR3s include the opening cysteine and the closing phenylalanine or tryptophan. The D gene is left open where the match is weak. Where a row states a size, it is once, few, many or the class of an expanded clone; other rows omit it.

D	V	J	size	CDR3	DNA
NA	TRBV6-5	TRBJ1-2	NA	CASSYGYSSGYTF	TGTGCCAGCAGTTACGGTTACTCGTCCGGCTACACCTTC
TRBD1	TRBV27	TRBJ2-5	NA	CASSLDRGETQYF	TGTGCCAGCAGTTTGGACAGGGGAGAGACCCAGTACTTC
NA	TRBV6-1	TRBJ1-4	NA	CASQNVVNEKLFF	TGTGCCAGCCAAAACGTCGTTAATGAAAAACTGTTTTTT
NA	TRBV5-1	TRBJ2-7	NA	CASSLGGQVPYEQYF	TGCGCCAGCAGCTTGGGGGGCCAGGTTCCCTACGAGCAGTACTTC
TRBD1	TRBV5-1	TRBJ1-4	NA	CASSFSGTGTSNEKLFF	TGCGCCAGCAGCTTTTCCGGGACAGGCACCTCTAATGAAAAACTGTTTTTT
NA	TRBV6-5	TRBJ1-5	NA	CASSYMGGDQPQHF	TGTGCCAGCAGTTACATGGGGGGAGATCAGCCCCAGCATTTT
TRBD2	TRBV7-9	TRBJ2-2	NA	CASSTRGGATGELFF	TGTGCCAGCAGCACCCGCGGGGGGGCCACCGGGGAGCTGTTTTTT
NA	TRBV30	TRBJ1-2	NA	CAWSGKAATNYGYTF	TGTGCCTGGAGTGGAAAAGCTGCCACTAACTATGGCTACACCTTC
NA	TRBV5-1	TRBJ1-2	once	CASSSAGTADAGYTF	TGCGCCAGCAGCTCCGCGGGGACGGCGGATGCGGGCTACACCTTC
TRBD1	TRBV18	TRBJ2-7	NA	CASSPNRGYPTF	TGTGCCAGCTCGCCTAACAGGGGGTACCCCACATTC
TRBD1	TRBV25-1	TRBJ1-6	NA	CASKEDRYNSPLHF	TGTGCCAGCAAGGAGGACAGGTATAATTCACCCCTCCACTTT
NA	TRBV14	TRBJ1-1	NA	CASSPNRLNTEAFF	TGTGCCAGCAGCCCTAACCGCTTGAACACTGAAGCTTTCTTT
NA	TRBV6-5	TRBJ1-5	few	CASSPGVDQPQHF	TGTGCCAGCAGCCCGGGGGTAGATCAGCCCCAGCATTTT
NA	TRBV5-6	TRBJ2-7	NA	CASSLEARTQYF	TGTGCCAGCAGCTTGGAGGCCCGGACGCAGTACTTC
NA	TRBV6-5	TRBJ1-6	NA	CASSTWNSPLHF	TGTGCCAGCAGTACGTGGAATTCACCCCTCCACTTT
NA	TRBV25-1	TRBJ1-1	NA	CASRAGRATEAFF	TGTGCCAGTCGGGCAGGACGGGCCACTGAAGCTTTCTTT
NA	TRBV27	TRBJ2-1	once	CASSLSARGYNEQFF	TGTGCCAGCAGTTTATCCGCCAGGGGCTACAATGAGCAGTTCTTC
TRBD1	TRBV4-3	TRBJ1-2	NA	CASSQGQGGGYTF	TGCGCCAGCAGCCAAGGACAGGGAGGTGGCTACACCTTC
NA	TRBV14	TRBJ2-1	NA	CASNVGGLGEQFF	TGTGCCAGCAACGTGGGGGGCCTTGGTGAGCAGTTCTTC
NA	TRBV5-8	TRBJ2-7	NA	CASSLAAGPSSYEQYF	TGTGCCAGCAGCTTGGCCGCCGGGCCGAGCTCCTACGAGCAGTACTTC
TRBD1	TRBV4-1	TRBJ1-3	once	CASSQDVTGWSGNTIYF	TGCGCCAGCAGCCAAGATGTGACAGGGTGGTCTGGAAACACCATATATTTT
NA	TRBV4-1	TRBJ2-5	NA	CASSQGSGRQETQYF	TGCGCCAGCAGCCAAGGTTCGGGGCGGCAAGAGACCCAGTACTTC
NA	TRBV5-4	TRBJ1-1	once	CASSDPREGNTEAFF	TGTGCCAGCAGCGATCCCAGGGAGGGGAACACTGAAGCTTTCTTT
NA	TRBV18	TRBJ2-7	NA	CASSPPGPVSYEQYF	TGTGCCAGCTCACCACCAGGGCCCGTCTCCTACGAGCAGTACTTC
NA	TRBV7-9	TRBJ1-1	NA	CASSSVDRNPEAFF	TGTGCCAGCAGCTCCGTCGACAGGAACCCTGAAGCTTTCTTT
NA	TRBV6-1	TRBJ2-3	NA	CASGLASTDTQYF	TGTGCCAGCGGGCTAGCGAGCACAGATACGCAGTATTTT
TRBD2	TRBV10-3	TRBJ2-3	NA	CAISEGLAGRSDTQYF	TGTGCCATCAGTGAAGGACTAGCGGGTCGGTCAGATACGCAGTATTTT
NA	TRBV12-5	TRBJ2-3	NA	CASGLGQGRESDTQYF	TGTGCTAGTGGTTTAGGGCAGGGTAGAGAGTCAGATACGCAGTATTTT
NA	TRBV6-5	TRBJ2-1	NA	CASTTGTAPEREQFF	TGTGCCAGCACCACTGGAACAGCCCCAGAAAGGGAGCAGTTCTTC
NA	TRBV27	TRBJ1-3	NA	CASSRTKGVAIYF	TGTGCCAGCAGTAGGACTAAGGGGGTCGCCATATATTTT
NA	TRBV5-1	TRBJ2-2	NA	CASSFYRTPNTGELFF	TGCGCCAGCAGCTTTTACAGGACCCCGAACACCGGGGAGCTGTTTTTT
TRBD1	TRBV5-1	TRBJ2-7	NA	CASSSAGTDYEQYF	TGCGCCAGCAGCTCAGCCGGGACAGACTACGAGCAGTACTTC
NA	TRBV27	TRBJ1-6	NA	CASSLGFSGSPLHF	TGTGCCAGCAGTTTAGGGTTTTCCGGTTCACCCCTCCACTTT